The 22 T cell receptor beta chains below all came from one sample that was sequenced in a study of CDR3 diversity in severe acne. TCRdb re-called the PCR reads with MiXCR, one entry per CDR3 protein. The table shows more than 80,000 distinct CDR3 sequences, with approximately 49% occurring only once. Sequencing was performed on blood. These receptors all come from a male donor with severe acne vulgaris.

The V gene is TRBV29-1, the J gene TRBJ2-1, with TRBD1 as a possible D gene (7 bases). Germline loops: CDR1 SQVTM, CDR2 ANQGSEA. The CDR3 runs to 13 residues. V shed 6 bases and J shed 4 bases, with 13 bases lying between them. As DNA, the CDR3 is TGCAGCGTGGAGGGACAGAGGTACAATGAGCAGTTCTTC. Protein: CSVEGQRYNEQFF.

This rearrangement joins TRBV29-1 to TRBJ2-7; the match to TRBD2 covers 13 bases. J was trimmed by 4 bases and V by 6 bases; bases with no gene match: 9. CDR1 is SQVTM, CDR2 ANQGSEA, per germline. The CDR3 extends over 15 amino acids. CDR3 in DNA: TGCAGCGTGGAAATAACGGGACTAGCGGGGTACGAGCAGTACTTC. It yields the protein CSVEITGLAGYEQYF.

The V gene is TRBV6-5, the J gene TRBJ2-1; 7 bases fit TRBD1. Trimming at V came to 6 bases and at J to 5 bases, leaving 10 bases not matched to a gene. The germline CDR1 and CDR2 sequences are MNHEY and SVGAGI. The CDR3 runs to 15 residues. CDR3: CASRPKVDRHNEQFF. The CDR3 nucleotides read TGTGCCAGCAGACCCAAGGTGGACAGGCACAATGAGCAGTTCTTC.

With respect to this clonotype: Being one base from a much bigger clone, this may be a read error. The gene calls are TRBV29-1 and TRBJ2-7; perhaps D is TRBD1 or TRBD2 (6 bases each). The CDR3 is 12 residues long. From germline, CDR1 is SQVTM and CDR2 ANQGSEA. CDR3 residues: CSVGGGPDEQCF. The CDR3, as DNA: TGCAGCGTTGGAGGGGGGCCCGACGAGCAGTGCTTC.

The chain recombines TRBV7-8 with TRBJ2-7, with unresolved D. Trimming shortened V by 6 bases and J by 0 bases, and 15 bases separated the two germline ends. CDR3 length equals 15 residues. CDR1 and CDR2 (germline): SGHVS, FQNEAQ. CDR3 nucleotides: TGTGCCAGCAGTTCCCCCCCAGGAAGCTCCTACGAGCAGTACTTC. This sequence encodes CASSSPPGSSYEQYF.

The sample holds one count of this clonotype. A much bigger clone sits one base away, suggesting this may be a read error. The chain couples TRBV25-1 to TRBJ1-2, with D possibly matching TRBD1 (5 bases). CDR3 length equals 13 residues. From germline, CDR1 is MGHDK and CDR2 SYGVNS. The ends were cut back, 2 bases at V and 6 bases at J, with 10 bases in the middle. The CDR3 DNA sequence: TGTGCCAGCAGTGAACAGGGCAACCATGGCTACACCTTC. It specifies CASSEQGNHGYTF.

The gene calls are TRBV6-5 and TRBJ2-5; the D is unclear. Germline loops: CDR1 MNHEY, CDR2 SVGAGI. CDR3 length: 12 amino acids. Trimming took off 6 bases at V and 4 bases at J, with 9 bases between the two ends. The CDR3 DNA sequence: TGTGCCAGCAGCCCAGAAGGAGAGACCCAGTACTTC. It specifies CASSPEGETQYF.

Concerning this clonotype: A junction boundary mismatches the germline segment, possibly from a read error. The V gene is TRBV14, the J gene TRBJ2-3; 11 bases fit TRBD2. The CDR3 has 17 amino acids. Germline assignment: CDR1 SGHDN and CDR2 FVKESK. The CDR3 sequence is CANSQLFSGRGTDTQYF. CDR3 bases: TGTGCCAACAGCCAACTGTTTAGCGGGAGGGGCACAGATACGCAGTATTTT.

The chain joins TRBV19 to TRBJ1-2; 8 bases agree with TRBD1. This CDR3 region has 13 residues. Trimming took 5 bases from V and 2 from J; bases not matched to a gene: 1. CDR1 and CDR2 (germline): LNHDA, SQIVND (reference sequence). The CDR3 loop is CASSRDRNYGYTF. The CDR3 DNA reads TGTGCCAGTAGTCGGGACAGGAACTATGGCTACACCTTC.

This clonotype was found a few times. The chain links TRBV28 to TRBJ1-3; possibly TRBD1 for D (5 bases). V was trimmed by 3 bases and J by 0 bases, leaving 9 bases between them. CDR3 length equals 15 residues. Germline loops: CDR1 MDHEN, CDR2 SYDVKM. Here the CDR3 DNA reads TGTGCCAGCAGTTTGGAGGGGTTCTCTGGAAACACCATATATTTT. It specifies CASSLEGFSGNTIYF.

Concerning this clonotype itself: This clone may be a read error of a much larger clone one base away. The genes are TRBV29-1 and TRBJ1-4; TRBD1 agrees at 7 bases. This CDR3 region has 15 residues. J was trimmed by 7 bases and V by 7 bases; bases with no gene match: 15. Germline CDR1 is SQVTM and CDR2 is ANQGSEA. For the CDR3, the DNA is TGCAGCGCCGCGCGGGGGAACAGGGGAGGTGAAAAACTGTTTTTT. Its translation: CSAARGNRGGEKLFF.

The chain links TRBV15 to TRBJ2-7; D is perhaps TRBD1 or TRBD2 (5 bases each). Germline CDR1 LNHNV, CDR2 YYDKDF (reference sequence). V was trimmed by 9 bases and J by 2 bases, leaving 14 bases between them. The CDR3 has 13 amino acids. CDR3 sequence reads: CATEGRAPYEQYF. The CDR3 coding sequence is TGTGCCACAGAGGGCAGGGCCCCCTACGAGCAGTACTTC.

A note on this clonotype: Because the CDR3's place on the DNA is in doubt, the DNA is left out and the CDR3 is given as listed by TCRdb. The chain couples TRBV14 to TRBJ2-6; the listed D gene, TRBD1, was not tested against the DNA. From its first to its last residue, the CDR3 has 20 amino acids. The germline V gene encodes CDR1 SGHDN and CDR2 FVKESK. CDR3: CASSHSVDTQYFGPGTRLTF.

This chain joins TRBV10-3 and TRBJ2-5; D call uncertain. The V gene lost 2 bases and the J gene lost 2 bases, with 6 bases spanning the gap. Germline-derived CDR1 and CDR2 are ENHRY and SYGVKD. This CDR3 comprises 13 residues. CDR3 sequence reads: CAISENGQETQYF. DNA for the CDR3: TGTGCCATCAGTGAGAACGGTCAAGAGACCCAGTACTTC.

This clonotype was seen ten or more times. The chain carries TRBV19 and TRBJ1-2; 11 nucleotides match TRBD1. The CDR3 is 15 residues long. Trimming took 7 bases from V and 2 from J; bases not matched to a gene: 6. Per germline, CDR1 LNHDA and CDR2 SQIVND (reference sequence). The CDR3 DNA follows: TGTGCCAGTATAGGACAGGGGGCTTTCAACTATGGCTACACCTTC. Protein sequence: CASIGQGAFNYGYTF.

Ten or more counts support this clonotype. The chain combines TRBV10-3 with TRBJ2-6, with D uncertain. Germline CDR1 is ENHRY and CDR2 is SYGVKD. The CDR3 is 17 residues long. Trimming removed 2 bases at V and 0 bases at J, with 11 bases between. CDR3 nucleotide sequence: TGTGCCATCAGTGAGGGGCAGGTTTCCTCTGGGGCCAACGTCCTGACTTTC. The encoded protein is CAISEGQVSSGANVLTF.

The genes are TRBV24-1 and TRBJ2-6, with D perhaps given as TRBD1 or TRBD2 (5 bases each). The V end was cut by 4 bases, the J end by 0 bases, with 21 bases between. This CDR3 spans 20 amino acids. Germline CDR1 reads KGHDR; CDR2 reads SFDVKD. This chain's CDR3 is CATSELLLGRSSSGANVLTF. The DNA of the CDR3 is TGTGCCACCAGTGAGTTGCTTTTGGGACGTTCAAGCTCTGGGGCCAACGTCCTGACTTTC.

This clonotype is medium-sized by share. The chain links TRBV13 to TRBJ2-1, with a possible D match to TRBD2 (6 bases). CDR3 length: 15 residues. The V and J ends lost 5 bases and 9 bases respectively, with 20 bases between them. Germline V gene data show CDR1 as PRHDT and CDR2 as FYEKMQ (reference sequence). The chain's CDR3 is CASSPGDWNSGEQFF. DNA for the CDR3: TGTGCCAGCAGCCCCGGGGACTGGAACTCGGGTGAGCAGTTCTTC.

Here the CDR3 DNA reads TGTGCCAGGGCCCAGTACACCGGGGAGCTGTTTTTT. This encodes CARAQYTGELFF. The V gene is TRBV2, the J gene TRBJ2-2; D not certain. Trimming pared 9 bases from V and 3 bases from J, leaving 8 bases between. The CDR3 spans 12 residues. In germline, CDR1 is SNHLY, CDR2 FYNNEI.

The CDR3 loop reads CASSQVVTDSSGNTIYF. The DNA for the CDR3 is TGTGCCAGCAGCCAAGTCGTGACAGATAGCTCTGGAAACACCATATATTTT. The gene calls are TRBV3-1 and TRBJ1-3, with TRBD1 as a possible D gene (5 bases). Germline V gene lookup returns CDR1 LGHDT and CDR2 YNNKEL (reference sequence). Trimming removed 1 base from V and 0 bases from J, with 13 bases in between. This CDR3 region has 17 residues.

This clonotype appeared a few times. This chain connects TRBV7-6 to TRBJ2-3; TRBD2 aligns across 11 bases. The CDR3 is 19 residues long. Germline CDR1 SGHVS, CDR2 FNYEAQ. The V and J ends lost 5 bases and 0 bases, in that order; junction bases with no gene match: 13. The CDR3 coding sequence is TGTGCCAGCAGCCCGGGACTAGCGGAGGGGATTTCTAGCACAGATACGCAGTATTTT. Translation: CASSPGLAEGISSTDTQYF.

The CDR3 here is CASNRKAGTSGRSNEQFF. DNA of the CDR3: TGTGCCAGCAACCGAAAGGCCGGGACTAGCGGGAGATCGAATGAGCAGTTCTTC. V is TRBV5-8 and J is TRBJ2-1; TRBD2 agrees at 14 bases. Trimming took 6 bases from V and 7 from J; bases not matched to a gene: 15. The CDR3 length is 18 residues. Germline values: CDR1 SGHTS, CDR2 YDEGEE.